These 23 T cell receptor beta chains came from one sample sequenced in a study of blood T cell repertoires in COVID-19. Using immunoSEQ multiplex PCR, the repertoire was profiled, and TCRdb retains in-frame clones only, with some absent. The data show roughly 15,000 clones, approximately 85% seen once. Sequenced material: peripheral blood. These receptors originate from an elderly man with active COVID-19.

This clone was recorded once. The CDR3 DNA follows: TGTGCCAGCAGAAGGACTAGCGGAAGCCCAGATACGCAGTATTTT. The encoded protein is CASRRTSGSPDTQYF. The chain has TRBV2 and TRBJ2-3, with 10 bases aligning to TRBD2. This CDR3 is built from 15 residues. With V trimmed by 6 bases and J by 4 bases, 7 bases remained unmatched. Germline V gene sequence: CDR1 SNHLY, CDR2 FYNNEI. Filled out from reference TRBV2 and TRBJ2-3, the complete variable domain reads EPEVTQTPSHQVTQMGQEVILRCVPISNHLYFYWYRQILGQKVEFLVSFYNNEISEKSEIFDDQFSVERPDGSNFTLKIRSTKLEDSAMYFCASRRTSGSPDTQYFGPGTRLTVL.

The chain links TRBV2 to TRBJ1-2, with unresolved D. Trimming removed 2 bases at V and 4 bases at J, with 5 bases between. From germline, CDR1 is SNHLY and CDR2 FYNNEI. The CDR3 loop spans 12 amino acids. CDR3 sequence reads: CASSEISYGYTF. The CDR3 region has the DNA TGTGCCAGCAGTGAAATCAGCTATGGCTACACCTTC.

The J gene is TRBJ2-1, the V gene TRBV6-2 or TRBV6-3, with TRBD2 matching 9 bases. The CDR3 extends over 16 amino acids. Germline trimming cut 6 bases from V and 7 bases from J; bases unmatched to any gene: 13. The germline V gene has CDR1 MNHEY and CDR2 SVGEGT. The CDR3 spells CASSSSRLAELNEQFF. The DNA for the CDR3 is TGTGCCAGCAGCTCAAGCCGACTAGCGGAGCTGAATGAGCAGTTCTTC.

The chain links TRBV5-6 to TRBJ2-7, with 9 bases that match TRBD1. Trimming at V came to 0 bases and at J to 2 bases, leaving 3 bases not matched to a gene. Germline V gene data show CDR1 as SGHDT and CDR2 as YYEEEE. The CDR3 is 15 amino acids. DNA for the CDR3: TGTGCCAGCAGCTTGGGAACAGGGGGCCCCTACGAGCAGTACTTC. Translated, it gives CASSLGTGGPYEQYF.

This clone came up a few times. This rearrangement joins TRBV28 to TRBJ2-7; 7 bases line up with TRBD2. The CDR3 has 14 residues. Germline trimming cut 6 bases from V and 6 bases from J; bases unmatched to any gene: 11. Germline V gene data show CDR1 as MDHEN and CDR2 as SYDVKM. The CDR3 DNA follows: TGTGCCAGCAGGTCGGCGGGAGAACTTCGCGAGCAGTACTTC. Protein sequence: CASRSAGELREQYF. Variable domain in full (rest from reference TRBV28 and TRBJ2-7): DVKVTQSSRYLVKRTGEKVFLECVQDMDHENMFWYRQDPGLGLRLIYFSYDVKMKEKGDIPEGYSVSREKKERFSLILESASTNQTSMYLCASRSAGELREQYFGPGTRLTVT.

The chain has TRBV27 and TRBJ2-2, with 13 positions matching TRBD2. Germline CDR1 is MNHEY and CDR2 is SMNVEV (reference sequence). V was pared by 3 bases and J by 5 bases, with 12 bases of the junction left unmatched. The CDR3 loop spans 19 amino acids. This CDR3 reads CASSFAGLAGREGTGELFF. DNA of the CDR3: TGTGCCAGCAGTTTCGCGGGACTAGCGGGACGAGAGGGAACCGGGGAGCTGTTTTTT.

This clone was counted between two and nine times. The CDR3 here is CASTPQGGDTQYF. CDR3 nucleotides: TGTGCCAGCACCCCGCAGGGCGGCGATACGCAGTATTTT. The chain uses TRBV27 and TRBJ2-3; D is possibly TRBD1 (5 bases). CDR1 and CDR2 from the germline V gene are MNHEY and SMNVEV (reference sequence). The ends were cut back, 7 bases at V and 6 bases at J, with 14 bases in the middle. The CDR3 runs to 13 residues.

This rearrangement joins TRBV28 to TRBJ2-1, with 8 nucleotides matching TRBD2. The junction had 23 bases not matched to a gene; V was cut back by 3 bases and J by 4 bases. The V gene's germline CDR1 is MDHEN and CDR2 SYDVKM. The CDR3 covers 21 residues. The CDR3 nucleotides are TGTGCCAGCAGTTTCAGGTCTTCCGGGAGGGTTACATCACGGGGATACAATGAGCAGTTCTTC. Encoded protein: CASSFRSSGRVTSRGYNEQFF.

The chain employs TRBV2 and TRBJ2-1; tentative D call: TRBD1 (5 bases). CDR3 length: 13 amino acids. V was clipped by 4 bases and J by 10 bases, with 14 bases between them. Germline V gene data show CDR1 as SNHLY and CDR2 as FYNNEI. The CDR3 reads CASSVIQGREQFF. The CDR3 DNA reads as TGTGCCAGCAGTGTTATTCAGGGCCGCGAGCAGTTCTTC.

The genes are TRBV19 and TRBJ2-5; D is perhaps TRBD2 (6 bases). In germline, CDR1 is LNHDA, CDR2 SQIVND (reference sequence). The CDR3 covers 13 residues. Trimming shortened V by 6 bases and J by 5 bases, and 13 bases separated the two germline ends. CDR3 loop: CASSGSTLETQYF. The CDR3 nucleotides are TGTGCCAGTAGCGGGAGCACTCTTGAGACCCAGTACTTC.

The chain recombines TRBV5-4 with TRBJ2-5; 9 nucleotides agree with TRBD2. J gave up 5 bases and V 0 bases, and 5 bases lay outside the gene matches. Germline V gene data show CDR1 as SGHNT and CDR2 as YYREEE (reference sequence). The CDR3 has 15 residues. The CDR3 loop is CASSLVLAGHETQYF. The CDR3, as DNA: TGTGCCAGCAGCTTGGTCCTAGCGGGACACGAGACCCAGTACTTC.

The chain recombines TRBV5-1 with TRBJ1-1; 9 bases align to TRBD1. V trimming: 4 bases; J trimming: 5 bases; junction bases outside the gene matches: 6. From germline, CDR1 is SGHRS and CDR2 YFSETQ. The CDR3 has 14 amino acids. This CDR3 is CASSETGGWTEAFF. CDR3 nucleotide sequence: TGCGCCAGCAGCGAGACAGGGGGATGGACTGAAGCTTTCTTT.

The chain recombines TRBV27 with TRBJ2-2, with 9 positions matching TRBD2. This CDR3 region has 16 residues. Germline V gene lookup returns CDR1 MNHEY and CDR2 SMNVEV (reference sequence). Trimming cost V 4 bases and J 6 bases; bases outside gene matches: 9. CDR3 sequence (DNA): TGTGCCAGCAGTTCGCTAGCGGGACTAGCTCCCGGGGAGCTGTTTTTT. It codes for CASSSLAGLAPGELFF.

This CDR3 is CASSERLAGDPLYNEQFF. The CDR3 DNA reads TGCGCCAGCAGTGAGAGACTAGCGGGAGATCCTCTTTACAATGAGCAGTTCTTC. This chain uses TRBV10-1 with TRBJ2-1, with 12 positions matching TRBD2. This CDR3 spans 18 amino acids. V was clipped by 2 bases and J by 4 bases; unmatched bases: 9. From germline, CDR1 is WNHNN and CDR2 SYGVQD (reference sequence).

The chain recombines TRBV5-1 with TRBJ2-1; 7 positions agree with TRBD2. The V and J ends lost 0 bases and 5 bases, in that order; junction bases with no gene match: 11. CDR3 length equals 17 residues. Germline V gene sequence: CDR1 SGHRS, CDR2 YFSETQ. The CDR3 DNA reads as TGCGCCAGCAGCTTGGATCCCCGGACGGGGAGGGACAATGAGCAGTTCTTC. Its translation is CASSLDPRTGRDNEQFF.

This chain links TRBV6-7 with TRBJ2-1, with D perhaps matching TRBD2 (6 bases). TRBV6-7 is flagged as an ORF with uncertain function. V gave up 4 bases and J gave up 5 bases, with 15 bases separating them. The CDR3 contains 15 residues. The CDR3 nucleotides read TGTGCCAGCAGTTCGGCGGCGGGAACCGACAATGAGCAGTTCTTC. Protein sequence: CASSSAAGTDNEQFF.

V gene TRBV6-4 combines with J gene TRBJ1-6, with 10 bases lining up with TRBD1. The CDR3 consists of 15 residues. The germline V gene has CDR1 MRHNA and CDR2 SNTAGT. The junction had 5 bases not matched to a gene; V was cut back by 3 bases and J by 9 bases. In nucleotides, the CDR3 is TGTGCCAGCAGTGAGTCGTGGACAGGGGGTTCACCCCTCCACTTT. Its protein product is CASSESWTGGSPLHF.

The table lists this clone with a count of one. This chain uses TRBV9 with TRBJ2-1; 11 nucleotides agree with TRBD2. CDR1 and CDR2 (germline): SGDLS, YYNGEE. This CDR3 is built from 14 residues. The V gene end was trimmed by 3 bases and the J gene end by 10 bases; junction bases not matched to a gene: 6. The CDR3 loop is CASSAQLAGVEQFF. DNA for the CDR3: TGTGCCAGCAGCGCCCAACTAGCGGGAGTGGAGCAGTTCTTC.

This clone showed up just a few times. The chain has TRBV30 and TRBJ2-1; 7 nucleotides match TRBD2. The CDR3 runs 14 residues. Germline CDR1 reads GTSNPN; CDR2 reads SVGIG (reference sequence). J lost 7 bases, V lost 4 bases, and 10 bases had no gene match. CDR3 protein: CAWNRGRLWNEQFF. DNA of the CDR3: TGTGCCTGGAACCGCGGGAGACTATGGAATGAGCAGTTCTTC.

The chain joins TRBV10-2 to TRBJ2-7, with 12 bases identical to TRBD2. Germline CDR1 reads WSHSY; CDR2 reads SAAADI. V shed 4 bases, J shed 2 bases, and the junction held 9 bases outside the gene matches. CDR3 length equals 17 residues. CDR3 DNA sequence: TGCGCCAGCAGTGGTGCCTTGCTAGCGGGAGGGCCCTACGAGCAGTACTTC. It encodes CASSGALLAGGPYEQYF.

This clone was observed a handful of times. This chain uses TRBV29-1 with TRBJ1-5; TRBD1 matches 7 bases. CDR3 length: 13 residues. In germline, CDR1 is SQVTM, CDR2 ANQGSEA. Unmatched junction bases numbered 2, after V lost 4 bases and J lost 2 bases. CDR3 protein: CSVVTGGNQPQHF. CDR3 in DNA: TGCAGCGTTGTCACAGGGGGCAATCAGCCCCAGCATTTT.

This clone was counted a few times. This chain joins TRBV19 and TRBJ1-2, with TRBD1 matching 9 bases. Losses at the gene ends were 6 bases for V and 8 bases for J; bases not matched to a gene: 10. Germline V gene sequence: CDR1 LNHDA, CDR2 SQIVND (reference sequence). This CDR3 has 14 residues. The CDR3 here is CASSPAGTGKGYTF. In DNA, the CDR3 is TGTGCCAGTAGCCCGGCCGGGACAGGGAAAGGCTACACCTTC.

CDR3 nucleotide sequence: TGTGCCAGCAGCCACCCAGCGGGACCCAATGAGCAGTTCTTC. Its protein is CASSHPAGPNEQFF. The genes are TRBV3-1 (or the pseudogene TRBV3-2) and TRBJ2-1; 7 bases are shared with TRBD2. Germline loops: CDR1 LGHDT, CDR2 YNNKEL (reference sequence). V lost 3 bases and J lost 6; bases outside the gene matches: 5. The CDR3 is made up of 14 amino acids.